This entry lists 3 T cell receptor beta chains sequenced from one sample in a study of shared clonotypes between healthy human individuals. Data came from immunoSEQ multiplex PCR; TCRdb stores just in-frame clones and leaves some out. Of roughly 1.5 million clones in the sample, 95% to 99% were seen once. Sequencing was carried out using naive CD4+ T cells sorted from blood. Described subset: CD45RA+ positively selected. Receptors were obtained from a man in his thirties or forties in good health.

Here the CDR3 reads CASSLGLAGPTGELFF. CDR3 nucleotides: TGTGCCAGCAGCTTGGGACTAGCGGGACCCACCGGGGAGCTGTTTTTT. The chain employs TRBV5-8 and TRBJ2-2; 11 bases match TRBD2. Germline V gene data show CDR1 as SGHTS and CDR2 as YDEGEE. V lost 0 bases to trimming and J lost 4 bases; unmatched junction nucleotides: 2. This CDR3 has 16 residues. The full variable domain, rest sourced from reference TRBV5-8 and TRBJ2-2, is EAGVTQSPTHLIKTRGQQATLRCSPISGHTSVYWYQQALGLGLQFLLWYDEGEERNRGNFPPRFSGRQFPNYSSELNVNALELEDSALYLCASSLGLAGPTGELFFGEGSRLTVL.

As to this clone: The sample has other DNA sequences that encode this CDR3 too. V and J are TRBV11-3 and TRBJ2-3, with a possible D match to TRBD1 (6 bases). CDR1 is SGHNT, CDR2 YENEEA, per germline. Trimming shortened V by 3 bases and J by 1 base, and 8 bases separated the two germline ends. This CDR3 has 14 residues. The CDR3 here is CASSFSGGTDTQYF. In DNA, the CDR3 is TGTGCCAGCAGCTTTTCAGGGGGCACAGATACGCAGTATTTT.

The chain recombines TRBV6-6 with TRBJ1-4; D gene unclear. The CDR3 has 15 amino acids. The V gene's germline CDR1 is MNHNY and CDR2 SVGAGI (reference sequence). Deletions cut 1 base from V and 8 bases from J, with 14 bases between. For the CDR3, the DNA is TGTGCCAGCAGTTACTTGGGCAGGTTGGGGGAAAAACTGTTTTTT. Its protein is CASSYLGRLGEKLFF.